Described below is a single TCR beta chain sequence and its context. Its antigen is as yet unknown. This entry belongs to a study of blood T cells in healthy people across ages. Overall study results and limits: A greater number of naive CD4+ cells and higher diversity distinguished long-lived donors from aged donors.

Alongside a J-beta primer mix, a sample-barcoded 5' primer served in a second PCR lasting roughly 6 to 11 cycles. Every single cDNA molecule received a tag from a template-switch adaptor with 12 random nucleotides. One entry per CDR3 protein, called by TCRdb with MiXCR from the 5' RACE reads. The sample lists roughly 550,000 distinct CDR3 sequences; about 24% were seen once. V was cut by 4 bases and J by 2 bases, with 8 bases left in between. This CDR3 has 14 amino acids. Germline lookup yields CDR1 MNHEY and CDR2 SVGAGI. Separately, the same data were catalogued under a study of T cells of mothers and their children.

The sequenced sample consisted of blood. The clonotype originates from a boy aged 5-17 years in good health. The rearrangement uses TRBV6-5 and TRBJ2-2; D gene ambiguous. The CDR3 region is CASSFPDNTGELFF. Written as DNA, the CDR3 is TGTGCCAGCAGTTTCCCAGACAACACCGGGGAGCTGTTTTTT.